The entry below describes one T cell receptor beta chain. This specimen belongs to a study of blood T cell repertoires in COVID-19. On the study more broadly: From T cells, B-cell-depleted T cells, or PBMCs came the material, which was cDNA or gDNA.

Methods used by the authors: Amplification of reference gene primers was used by the study to estimate nucleated cell counts. The repertoire was sequenced with immunoSEQ multiplex PCR; TCRdb's copy has only in-frame clones and lacks some. Clone size and the V and J calls come from that table; the DNA yielded D and trimming. The sample includes 250,000 or so clones, nearly 90% seen only once; the top ten take under 2.5%. Trimming took off 0 bases at V and 6 bases at J, with 15 bases between the two ends. CDR3 length equals 15 residues. Germline V gene data show CDR1 as SGDLS and CDR2 as YYNGEE. This chain links TRBV9 with TRBJ1-2, with D tentatively TRBD1 (5 bases). The sequence was collected from a woman aged 60-75 years with COVID-19, enrolled during active disease. Sequenced sample: peripheral blood. The CDR3 region is CASSVVRPQGNGYTF. The CDR3 DNA follows: TGTGCCAGCAGCGTAGTACGTCCGCAGGGAAATGGCTACACCTTC.